The 32 T cell receptor beta chains below come from one sample, sequenced in a study of shared clonotypes between healthy human individuals. TCRdb's copy holds only in-frame clones and misses some; the assay was immunoSEQ multiplex PCR. The repertoire consists of roughly 2,300,000 clones, with roughly 90% occurring once and the leading ten covering approximately 0.4%. Sequencing input: naive CD4+ T cells from PBMCs. The sample's subset: CD45RA+ positively selected. Receptors originate from a man between 18 and 35 years old in good health. Some clones in this sample may be carry-over from other donors' samples.

The V call is TRBV7-9, the J call TRBJ2-2, with a weak D call TRBD1 (6 bases). The CDR3 sequence is 16 residues long. Trimming shortened V by 6 bases and J by 0 bases, and 14 bases separated the two germline ends. Looked up from germline, CDR1 is SEHNR and CDR2 is FQNEAQ (reference sequence). The CDR3 here is CASSHTGTSNTGELFF. The CDR3 region has the DNA TGTGCCAGCAGTCATACCGGGACATCGAACACCGGGGAGCTGTTTTTT. The complete variable domain, with remaining parts taken from reference TRBV7-9 and TRBJ2-2, reads DTGVSQNPRHKITKRGQNVTFRCDPISEHNRLYWYRQTLGQGPEFLTYFQNEAQLEKSRLLSDRFSAERPKGSFSTLEIQRTEQGDSAMYLCASSHTGTSNTGELFFGEGSRLTVL.

CDR3 amino acids: CASSFDRSIAKNIQYF. The CDR3 DNA follows: TGTGCCAGCAGCTTTGATAGATCCATAGCCAAAAACATTCAGTACTTC. The V gene is TRBV11-1, the J gene TRBJ2-4; D is ambiguous. V lost 3 bases, J lost 0 bases, and 12 bases lay in between. Germline-derived CDR1 and CDR2 are SGHAT and FQDESV (reference sequence). This CDR3 region has 16 residues. Combining the CDR3 with reference TRBV11-1 and TRBJ2-4 gives the whole variable domain EAEVAQSPRYKITEKSQAVAFWCDPISGHATLYWYRQILGQGPELLVQFQDESVVDDSQLPKDRFSAERLKGVDSTLKIQPAELGDSAMYLCASSFDRSIAKNIQYFGAGTRLSVL.

This chain connects TRBV7-9 to TRBJ1-1; maybe TRBD1 (5 bases). Trimming stripped 3 bases from V and 4 bases from J, with 15 bases between. The CDR3 covers 15 residues. Germline V CDR1 and CDR2: SEHNR, FQNEAQ (reference sequence). The CDR3 here is CASSFPPGVRTEAFF. In DNA, the CDR3 is TGTGCCAGCAGCTTCCCCCCGGGGGTTCGCACTGAAGCTTTCTTT.

This clone is a singleton in its sample. This rearrangement joins TRBV7-8 to TRBJ1-1; 8 bases are shared with TRBD1. The trim removed 5 bases at V and 1 base at J, leaving 15 bases unmatched. This CDR3 has 18 amino acids. Germline CDR1 SGHVS, CDR2 FQNEAQ. Here the CDR3 DNA reads TGTGCCAGCAGCCAATTGATTACCCCGGGACAGGAGAACACTGAAGCTTTCTTT. It codes for CASSQLITPGQENTEAFF.

The chain employs TRBV10-1 and TRBJ2-7; no firm D call. Deletions cut 0 bases from V and 2 bases from J, with 8 bases between. The germline V gene has CDR1 WNHNN and CDR2 SYGVQD (reference sequence). CDR3 length: 14 amino acids. CDR3 protein: CASSESYGPYEQYF. The CDR3 DNA follows: TGCGCCAGCAGTGAGTCTTACGGTCCCTACGAGCAGTACTTC.

This clone was counted once. The J gene is TRBJ2-7, the V gene TRBV28, with 7 bases aligning to TRBD2. The V segment lost 6 bases and the J segment 5 bases; nucleotides outside the gene matches: 10. Germline CDR1 is MDHEN and CDR2 is SYDVKM. This CDR3 comprises 14 residues. The DNA of the CDR3 is TGTGCCAGCAGCCCGGGGGGAAGAGCCCACGAGCAGTACTTC. As protein: CASSPGGRAHEQYF. The full variable domain, its missing parts supplied by reference TRBV28 and TRBJ2-7, is DVKVTQSSRYLVKRTGEKVFLECVQDMDHENMFWYRQDPGLGLRLIYFSYDVKMKEKGDIPEGYSVSREKKERFSLILESASTNQTSMYLCASSPGGRAHEQYFGPGTRLTVT.

The rearrangement links TRBV4-1 to TRBJ2-6, with D perhaps assigned TRBD1 or TRBD2 (5 bases each). CDR1 is MGHRA, CDR2 YSYEKL, per germline. Trimming stripped 2 bases from V and 2 bases from J, with 7 bases between. The CDR3 contains 15 residues. CDR3 bases: TGCGCCAGCAGCCAAACGGGGCCTGGGGCCAACGTCCTGACTTTC. Translation: CASSQTGPGANVLTF.

V usage is TRBV28 and J usage is TRBJ2-3; tentatively, D is TRBD2 (5 bases). The CDR3 contains 12 residues. CDR1 MDHEN and CDR2 SYDVKM come from the germline V gene. Trimming left V 3 bases short and J 8 bases short, with 9 bases between. CDR3 coding DNA: TGTGCCAGCAGTTTCGCGGGCGGTACGCAGTATTTT. It translates to CASSFAGGTQYF.

This CDR3 reads CASSVEGAMDTQYF. CDR3 nucleotides: TGTGCCAGCAGCGTAGAAGGGGCCATGGATACGCAGTATTTT. V and J are TRBV9 and TRBJ2-3, with D tentatively TRBD1 (5 bases). V was trimmed by 0 bases and J by 6 bases, leaving 11 bases between them. Germline V gives CDR1 SGDLS, CDR2 YYNGEE. The CDR3 contains 14 residues.

The rearrangement uses TRBV27 and TRBJ2-1; 8 bases map to TRBD2. The germline gives CDR1 MNHEY, CDR2 SMNVEV (reference sequence). The V segment lost 6 bases and the J segment 6 bases; nucleotides outside the gene matches: 7. There are 14 residues in the CDR3. For the CDR3, the DNA is TGTGCCAGCAGCCCTGGGACTAGATTCAATGAGCAGTTCTTC. It is translated as CASSPGTRFNEQFF.

The chain carries TRBV15 and TRBJ2-7, with D possibly being TRBD1 (5 bases). Germline lookup yields CDR1 LNHNV and CDR2 YYDKDF (reference sequence). The length of the CDR3 is 16 residues. Between the trimmed V and J ends, which lost 2 bases and 3 bases, there was a span of 17 bases. The CDR3 sequence is CATSRRRTQGFYEQYF. The CDR3 region has the DNA TGTGCCACCAGCAGACGCCGCACCCAGGGATTCTACGAGCAGTACTTC.

This clone is a singleton in its sample. The chain carries TRBV5-4 and TRBJ2-7, with D tentatively TRBD1 (5 bases). Trimming removed 4 bases at V and 3 bases at J, with 14 bases between. The CDR3 is 14 residues long. Per germline, CDR1 SGHNT and CDR2 YYREEE (reference sequence). The CDR3 nucleotides are TGTGCCAGCAGCGGTGATCAGGGTGTCTACGAGCAGTACTTC. Translation gives CASSGDQGVYEQYF.

The rearrangement joins TRBV29-1 to TRBJ2-7; D is unclear. This CDR3 has 12 amino acids. Germline V gene data show CDR1 as SQVTM and CDR2 as ANQGSEA. Trimming pared 4 bases from V and 1 base from J, leaving 8 bases between. The chain's CDR3 is CSVAHRSYEQYF. The CDR3 nucleotides read TGCAGCGTTGCGCACAGATCCTACGAGCAGTACTTC.

The V and J genes are TRBV5-4 and TRBJ2-7; maybe TRBD2 (7 bases). Trimming took off 4 bases at V and 4 bases at J, with 18 bases between the two ends. Germline-derived CDR1 and CDR2 are SGHNT and YYREEE (reference sequence). The CDR3 extends over 15 amino acids. The CDR3 spells CASSPLGGGRYEQYF. The CDR3 nucleotides are TGTGCCAGCAGCCCCCTGGGGGGGGGCCGATACGAGCAGTACTTC.

Remarks on this clone: The same CDR3 also results from other DNA sequences found in this sample. The chain links TRBV2 to TRBJ2-7; tentative D call: TRBD1 (5 bases). The CDR3 has 13 amino acids. Germline-derived CDR1 and CDR2 are SNHLY and FYNNEI. The ends were cut back, 3 bases at V and 1 base at J, with 7 bases in the middle. The CDR3: CASSEGPSYEQYF. In DNA, the CDR3 is TGTGCCAGCAGTGAGGGGCCATCCTACGAGCAGTACTTC.

The chain carries TRBV11-3 and TRBJ2-1, with TRBD1 as a possible D gene (5 bases). This CDR3 has 16 amino acids. Germline assignment: CDR1 SGHNT and CDR2 YENEEA. Trimming took 1 base from V and 3 from J, leaving 13 bases between them. CDR3 residues: CASSLGPPGYYNEQFF. The CDR3 nucleotides read TGTGCCAGCAGCTTAGGGCCCCCAGGGTACTACAATGAGCAGTTCTTC. The full variable domain, its missing parts supplied by reference TRBV11-3 and TRBJ2-1, is EAGVVQSPRYKIIEKKQPVAFWCNPISGHNTLYWYLQNLGQGPELLIRYENEEAVDDSQLPKDRFSAERLKGVDSTLKIQPAELGDSAVYLCASSLGPPGYYNEQFFGPGTRLTVL.

In its sample, this clone was seen once. The rearrangement links TRBV30 to TRBJ1-5; 11 bases match TRBD1. The germline gives CDR1 GTSNPN, CDR2 SVGIG (reference sequence). The CDR3 loop spans 15 amino acids. The V and J ends lost 3 bases and 4 bases, in that order; junction bases with no gene match: 5. CDR3 sequence (DNA): TGTGCCTGGAGGAGGGGGACAGGGGGTAATCAGCCCCAGCATTTT. It is translated as CAWRRGTGGNQPQHF.

This clone turned up a few times. The V and J genes are TRBV2 and TRBJ2-2; no reliable D call. V was shortened by 7 bases and J by 8 bases, with 17 bases between the two germline ends. The CDR3 runs to 14 residues. Germline lookup yields CDR1 SNHLY and CDR2 FYNNEI. For the CDR3, the DNA is TGTGCCAGCACCCCGGACCAGACACTGGGGGAGCTGTTTTTT. Translating gives CASTPDQTLGELFF.

J is TRBJ2-7 and V is TRBV29-1, with D uncertain. V was shortened by 5 bases and J by 4 bases, with 12 bases between the two germline ends. The CDR3 extends over 12 amino acids. Per the germline V gene, CDR1 is SQVTM and CDR2 is ANQGSEA. The DNA of the CDR3 is TGCAGCGTTAAGATGGTTACATACGAGCAGTACTTC. It encodes CSVKMVTYEQYF.

The table lists this clone with a count of one. At the DNA level, this CDR3 is encoded by other sequences in the same sample as well. The chain uses TRBV9 and TRBJ2-1; D is uncertain. The V and J ends lost 4 bases and 5 bases respectively, with 4 bases between them. Germline lookup yields CDR1 SGDLS and CDR2 YYNGEE. The CDR3 is made up of 11 amino acids. The CDR3 DNA reads as TGTGCCAGCAGCCTAAACAATGAGCAGTTCTTC. Translated: CASSLNNEQFF.

The CDR3 DNA reads as TGTGCCAGCCTTGCTACAAGTTATACAAACAATGAGCAGTTCTTC. Translated, it gives CASLATSYTNNEQFF. The rearrangement uses TRBV2 and TRBJ2-1; no definite D call. The CDR3 runs 15 residues. Trimming took off 8 bases at V and 5 bases at J, with 19 bases between the two ends. Germline CDR1 reads SNHLY; CDR2 reads FYNNEI. The whole variable domain, remainder taken from reference TRBV2 and TRBJ2-1, is EPEVTQTPSHQVTQMGQEVILRCVPISNHLYFYWYRQILGQKVEFLVSFYNNEISEKSEIFDDQFSVERPDGSNFTLKIRSTKLEDSAMYFCASLATSYTNNEQFFGPGTRLTVL.

The CDR3 loop reads CAISERDSYEQYF. CDR3 DNA: TGTGCCATCAGTGAGAGGGACTCCTACGAGCAGTACTTC. The chain recombines TRBV10-3 with TRBJ2-7; D not resolved. Per the germline V gene, CDR1 is ENHRY and CDR2 is SYGVKD. The CDR3 is 13 amino acids. Trimming removed 2 bases from V and 0 bases from J, with 5 bases in between.

V gene TRBV5-6 combines with J gene TRBJ2-5, with 11 bases that match TRBD2. Germline trimming cut 4 bases from V and 4 bases from J; bases unmatched to any gene: 9. Germline assignment: CDR1 SGHDT and CDR2 YYEEEE. The CDR3 runs 16 residues. The CDR3, as DNA: TGTGCCAGCAGCCCCGGGACTAGCGGTCGGGGAGAGACCCAGTACTTC. It translates to CASSPGTSGRGETQYF.

V is TRBV18 and J is TRBJ2-7; TRBD2 aligns across 10 bases. There are 15 residues in the CDR3. Per germline, CDR1 KGHSH and CDR2 LQKENI. With 3 bases clipped from V and 2 bases from J, the junction kept 4 bases outside the gene matches. The CDR3 region has the DNA TGTGCCAGCTCACCTCTAGCGGGAGAAGCCTACGAGCAGTACTTC. This encodes CASSPLAGEAYEQYF.

V and J are TRBV19 and TRBJ2-5, with 8 bases that match TRBD1. Unmatched junction bases numbered 6, after V lost 5 bases and J lost 4 bases. This CDR3 contains 14 residues. CDR1 and CDR2 (germline): LNHDA, SQIVND (reference sequence). In DNA, the CDR3 is TGTGCCAGTAGTCAGGGGGCGATTGTAGAGACCCAGTACTTC. This codes for CASSQGAIVETQYF.

V is TRBV10-3 and J is TRBJ2-2; no definite D call. V gave up 4 bases and J gave up 8 bases, with 5 bases separating them. CDR1 and CDR2 (germline): ENHRY, SYGVKD. The CDR3 is 11 residues long. DNA for the CDR3: TGTGCCATCAGTGCTCGAGGGGAGCTGTTTTTT. It yields the protein CAISARGELFF.

This clone was counted a few times. The identical CDR3 is also encoded by other nucleotide sequences in the sample. This chain joins TRBV5-6 and TRBJ1-2; the match to TRBD1 covers 10 bases. Germline loops: CDR1 SGHDT, CDR2 YYEEEE. V shed 0 bases and J 7 bases; nucleotides not matched to a gene: 0. The CDR3 is made up of 13 amino acids. For the CDR3, the DNA is TGTGCCAGCAGCTTGGGGGACAGGGGTGGCTACACCTTC. Amino acid sequence: CASSLGDRGGYTF.

The chain employs TRBV5-5 and TRBJ2-7; 9 nucleotides line up with TRBD1. CDR3 size: 15 residues. The ends lost 0 bases at V and 6 bases at J; junction bases unmatched: 7. The germline V gene has CDR1 SGHKS and CDR2 YYEKEE (reference sequence). CDR3 sequence: CASSLVGQGSAEQYF. CDR3 sequence (DNA): TGTGCCAGCAGCTTGGTAGGACAGGGGTCCGCCGAGCAGTACTTC.

About this clone itself: In the same sample, other DNA sequences code for this CDR3. The chain combines TRBV27 with TRBJ2-2, with D perhaps TRBD1 (6 bases). Germline CDR1 is MNHEY and CDR2 is SMNVEV (reference sequence). The CDR3 loop spans 15 amino acids. Trimming shortened V by 4 bases and J by 2 bases, and 11 bases separated the two germline ends. The CDR3 nucleotides read TGTGCCAGCAGTTCCGGGACACGTAACACCGGGGAGCTGTTTTTT. This codes for CASSSGTRNTGELFF.

This clone is a singleton in its sample. The V gene is TRBV9, the J gene TRBJ2-5; 9 nucleotides align to TRBD2. The V gene end was trimmed by 2 bases and the J gene end by 5 bases; junction bases not matched to a gene: 4. The CDR3 loop spans 14 amino acids. Germline-derived CDR1 and CDR2 are SGDLS and YYNGEE. The CDR3 DNA reads as TGTGCCAGCAGCGTTAGCGGGAGCGGCGAGACCCAGTACTTC. Residues: CASSVSGSGETQYF.

Of note for this clone: In the same sample, other DNA sequences code for this CDR3. The chain links TRBV6-5 to TRBJ1-1, with unresolved D. V was shortened by 0 bases and J by 3 bases, with 5 bases between the two germline ends. The germline CDR1 and CDR2 sequences are MNHEY and SVGAGI. CDR3 length equals 13 residues. For the CDR3, the DNA is TGTGCCAGCAGTTACTCGTGGGACACTGAAGCTTTCTTT. Protein sequence: CASSYSWDTEAFF.

This chain connects TRBV7-9 to TRBJ2-7, with TRBD1 identical over 7 bases. J gave up 2 bases and V 5 bases, and 18 bases lay outside the gene matches. The germline V gene encodes CDR1 SEHNR and CDR2 FQNEAQ (reference sequence). The CDR3 spans 18 residues. The CDR3 region has the DNA TGTGCCAGCAGCGATCGACGTATAGGGGGCAGGGGCGCCTACGAGCAGTACTTC. This codes for CASSDRRIGGRGAYEQYF.